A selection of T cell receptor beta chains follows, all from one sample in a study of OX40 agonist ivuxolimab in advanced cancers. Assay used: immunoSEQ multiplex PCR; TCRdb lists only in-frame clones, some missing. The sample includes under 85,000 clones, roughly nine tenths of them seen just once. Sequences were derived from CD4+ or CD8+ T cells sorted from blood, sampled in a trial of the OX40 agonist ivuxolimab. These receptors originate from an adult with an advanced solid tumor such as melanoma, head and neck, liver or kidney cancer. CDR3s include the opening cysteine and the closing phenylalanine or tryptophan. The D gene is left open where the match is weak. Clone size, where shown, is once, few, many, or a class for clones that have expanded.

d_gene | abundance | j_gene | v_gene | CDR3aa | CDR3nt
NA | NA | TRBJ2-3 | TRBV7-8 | CASSLDRIKSDTQYF | TGTGCCAGCAGCCTGGACCGCATAAAATCAGATACGCAGTATTTT
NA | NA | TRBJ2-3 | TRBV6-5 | CASSYAGASTDTQYF | TGTGCCAGCAGTTACGCAGGCGCTAGCACAGATACGCAGTATTTT
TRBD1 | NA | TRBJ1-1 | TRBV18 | CASSPLVVWQGAQAEAFF | TGTGCCAGCTCACCACTCGTGGTTTGGCAGGGGGCTCAGGCTGAAGCTTTCTTT
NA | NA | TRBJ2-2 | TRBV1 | CTSSQDGPNTTRRGTGELFF | TGCACCAGCAGCCAAGATGGTCCAAATACGACAAGGCGGGGCACCGGGGAGCTGTTTTTT
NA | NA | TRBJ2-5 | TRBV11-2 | CASSFSETQYF | TGTGCCAGCAGCTTCTCCGAGACCCAGTACTTC
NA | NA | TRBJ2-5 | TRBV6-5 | CASSEGGGVETQYF | TGTGCCAGCAGCGAAGGGGGGGGTGTGGAGACCCAGTACTTC
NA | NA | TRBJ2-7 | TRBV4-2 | CASSQDDRAYEQYF | TGTGCCAGCAGCCAAGATGACCGCGCCTACGAGCAGTACTTC
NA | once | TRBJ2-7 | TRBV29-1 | CSVEQGSYEQYF | TGCAGCGTTGAACAGGGCTCCTACGAGCAGTACTTC
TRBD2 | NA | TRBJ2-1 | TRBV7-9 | CASSLGGSGRNEQFF | TGTGCCAGCAGCTTAGGTGGTAGCGGGAGAAATGAGCAGTTCTTC
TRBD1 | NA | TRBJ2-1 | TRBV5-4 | CASSLQDRGWNEQFF | TGTGCCAGCAGCTTGCAGGACAGGGGATGGAATGAGCAGTTCTTC
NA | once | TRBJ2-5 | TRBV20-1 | CSGQVQETQYF | TGCAGTGGTCAAGTCCAAGAGACCCAGTACTTC
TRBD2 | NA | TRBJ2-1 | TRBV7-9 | CASSLPKRGVLFF | TGTGCCAGCAGCTTACCGAAGCGGGGTGTTCTGTTCTTC
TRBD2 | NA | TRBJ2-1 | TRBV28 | CASSLAGGPNEQFF | TGTGCCAGCAGTTTGGCGGGAGGGCCGAATGAGCAGTTCTTC
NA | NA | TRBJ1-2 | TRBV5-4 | CASTSKGPGQYGYTF | TGTGCCAGCACCTCAAAGGGACCAGGACAGTATGGCTACACCTTC
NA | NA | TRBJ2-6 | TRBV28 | CASSLQGGGGANVLTF | TGTGCCAGCAGTTTACAGGGAGGTGGGGGGGCCAACGTCCTGACTTTC
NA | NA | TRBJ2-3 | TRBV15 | CATSRDSRGGTDTQYF | TGTGCCACCAGCAGAGATAGCAGGGGAGGTACAGATACGCAGTATTTT
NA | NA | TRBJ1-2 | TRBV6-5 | CASREQGLNYGYTF | TGTGCCAGCAGAGAACAGGGCTTAAACTATGGCTACACCTTC